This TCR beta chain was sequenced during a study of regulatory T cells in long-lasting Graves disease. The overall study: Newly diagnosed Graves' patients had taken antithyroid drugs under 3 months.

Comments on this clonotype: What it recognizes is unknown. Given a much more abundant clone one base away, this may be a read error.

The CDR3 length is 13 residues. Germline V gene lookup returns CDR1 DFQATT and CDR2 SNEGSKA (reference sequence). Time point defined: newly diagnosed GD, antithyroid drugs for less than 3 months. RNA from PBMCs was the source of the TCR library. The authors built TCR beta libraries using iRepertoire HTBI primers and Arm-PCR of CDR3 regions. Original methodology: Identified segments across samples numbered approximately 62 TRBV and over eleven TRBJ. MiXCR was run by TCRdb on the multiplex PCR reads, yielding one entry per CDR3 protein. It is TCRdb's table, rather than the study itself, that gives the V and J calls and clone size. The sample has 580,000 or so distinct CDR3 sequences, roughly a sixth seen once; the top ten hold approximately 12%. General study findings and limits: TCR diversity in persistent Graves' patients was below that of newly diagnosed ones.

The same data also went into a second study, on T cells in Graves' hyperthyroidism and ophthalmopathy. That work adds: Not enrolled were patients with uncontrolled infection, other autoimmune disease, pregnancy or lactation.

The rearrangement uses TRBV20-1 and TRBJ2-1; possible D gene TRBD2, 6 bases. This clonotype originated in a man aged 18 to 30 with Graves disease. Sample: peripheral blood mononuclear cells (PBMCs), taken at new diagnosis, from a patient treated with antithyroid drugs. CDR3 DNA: TGCAGTGCCAGAGGGGTGGGAGGCAATGAGCAGTTCTTC. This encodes CSARGVGGNEQFF.